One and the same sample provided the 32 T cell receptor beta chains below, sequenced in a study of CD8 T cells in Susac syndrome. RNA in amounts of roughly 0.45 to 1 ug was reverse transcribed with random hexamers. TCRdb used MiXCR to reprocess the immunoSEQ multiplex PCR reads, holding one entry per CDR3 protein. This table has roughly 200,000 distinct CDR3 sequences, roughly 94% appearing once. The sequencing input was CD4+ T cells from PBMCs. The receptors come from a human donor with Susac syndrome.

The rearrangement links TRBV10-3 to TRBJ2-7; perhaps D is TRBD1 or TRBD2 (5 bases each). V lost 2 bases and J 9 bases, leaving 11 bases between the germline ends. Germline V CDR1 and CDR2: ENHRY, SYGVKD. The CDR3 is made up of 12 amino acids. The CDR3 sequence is CAISERGLGQYF. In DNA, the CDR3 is TGTGCCATCAGTGAGCGGGGCCTAGGGCAGTACTTC.

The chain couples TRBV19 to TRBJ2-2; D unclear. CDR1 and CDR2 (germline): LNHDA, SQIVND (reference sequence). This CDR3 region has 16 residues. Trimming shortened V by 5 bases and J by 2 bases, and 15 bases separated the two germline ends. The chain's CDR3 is CASSFGPSLNTGELFF. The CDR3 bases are TGTGCCAGTAGTTTTGGGCCTTCTCTAAACACCGGGGAGCTGTTTTTT.

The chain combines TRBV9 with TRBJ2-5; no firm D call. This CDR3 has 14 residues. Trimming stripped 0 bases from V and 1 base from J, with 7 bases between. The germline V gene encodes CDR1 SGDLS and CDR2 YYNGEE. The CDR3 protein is CASSVGHVQETQYF. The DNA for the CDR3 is TGTGCCAGCAGCGTAGGACACGTCCAAGAGACCCAGTACTTC.

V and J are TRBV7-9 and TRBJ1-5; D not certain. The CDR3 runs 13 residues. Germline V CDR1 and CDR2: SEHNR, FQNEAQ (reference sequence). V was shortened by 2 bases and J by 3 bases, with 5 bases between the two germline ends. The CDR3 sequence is CASSLQINQPQHF. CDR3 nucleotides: TGTGCCAGCAGCTTACAGATCAATCAGCCCCAGCATTTT.

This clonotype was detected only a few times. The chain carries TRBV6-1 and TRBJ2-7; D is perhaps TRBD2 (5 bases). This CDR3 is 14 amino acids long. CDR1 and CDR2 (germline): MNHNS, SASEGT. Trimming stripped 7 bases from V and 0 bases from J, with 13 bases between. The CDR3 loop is CASKNPTTSYEQYF. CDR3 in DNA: TGTGCCAGCAAGAACCCGACTACCTCCTACGAGCAGTACTTC.

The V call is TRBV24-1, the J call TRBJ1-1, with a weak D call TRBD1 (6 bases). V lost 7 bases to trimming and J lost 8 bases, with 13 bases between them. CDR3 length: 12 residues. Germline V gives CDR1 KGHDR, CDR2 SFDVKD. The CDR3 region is CATSPPGDEAFF. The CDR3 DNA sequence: TGTGCCACCAGCCCCCCAGGGGACGAAGCTTTCTTT.

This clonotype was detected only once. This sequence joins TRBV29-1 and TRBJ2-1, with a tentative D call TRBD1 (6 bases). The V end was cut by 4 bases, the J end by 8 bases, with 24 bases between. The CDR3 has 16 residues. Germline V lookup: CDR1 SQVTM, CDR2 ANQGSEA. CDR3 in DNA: TGCAGCGTTGCCCCTTTCCTTAACCCGCAGGGGTATGAGCAGTTCTTC. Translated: CSVAPFLNPQGYEQFF.

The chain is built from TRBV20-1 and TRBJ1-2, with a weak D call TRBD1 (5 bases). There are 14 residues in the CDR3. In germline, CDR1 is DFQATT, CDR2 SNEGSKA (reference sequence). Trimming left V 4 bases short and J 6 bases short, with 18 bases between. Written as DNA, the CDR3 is TGCAGTGCTACTTACCTCAGGGACGGAGATGGCTACACCTTC. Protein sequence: CSATYLRDGDGYTF.

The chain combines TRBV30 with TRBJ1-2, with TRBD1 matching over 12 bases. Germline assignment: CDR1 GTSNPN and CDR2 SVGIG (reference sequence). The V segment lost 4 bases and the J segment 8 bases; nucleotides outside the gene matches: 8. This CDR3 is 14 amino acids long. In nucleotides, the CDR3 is TGTGCCTGGAACCCGGGACAGGGGGCGGAGGGCTACACCTTC. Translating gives CAWNPGQGAEGYTF. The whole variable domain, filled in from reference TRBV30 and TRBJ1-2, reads SQTIHQWPATLVQPVGSPLSLECTVEGTSNPNLYWYRQAAGRGLQLLFYSVGIGQISSEVPQNLSASRPQDRQFILSSKKLLLSDSGFYLCAWNPGQGAEGYTFGSGTRLTVV.

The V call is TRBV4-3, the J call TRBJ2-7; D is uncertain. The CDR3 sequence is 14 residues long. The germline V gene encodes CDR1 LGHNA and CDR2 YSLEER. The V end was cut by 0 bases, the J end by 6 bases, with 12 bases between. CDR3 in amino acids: CASSQDRSRAEQYF. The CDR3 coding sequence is TGCGCCAGCAGCCAAGACCGAAGCCGGGCCGAGCAGTACTTC.

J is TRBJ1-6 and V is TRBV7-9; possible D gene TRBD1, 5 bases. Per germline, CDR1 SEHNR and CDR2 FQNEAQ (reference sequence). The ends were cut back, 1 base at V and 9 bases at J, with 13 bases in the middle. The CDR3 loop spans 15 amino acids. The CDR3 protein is CASSLGSVGVSPLHF. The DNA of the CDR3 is TGTGCCAGCAGCTTAGGGAGTGTGGGGGTTTCACCCCTCCACTTT.

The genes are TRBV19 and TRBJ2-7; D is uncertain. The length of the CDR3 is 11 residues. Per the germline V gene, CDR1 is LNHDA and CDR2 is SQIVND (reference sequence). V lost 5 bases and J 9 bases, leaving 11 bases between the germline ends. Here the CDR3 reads CASSADVRQYF. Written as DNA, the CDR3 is TGTGCCAGTAGTGCGGACGTCCGGCAGTACTTC.

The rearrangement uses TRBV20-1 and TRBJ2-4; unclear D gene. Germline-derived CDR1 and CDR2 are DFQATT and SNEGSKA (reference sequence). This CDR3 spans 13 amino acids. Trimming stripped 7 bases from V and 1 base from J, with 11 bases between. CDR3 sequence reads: CSVVDEAKNIQYF. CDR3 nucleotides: TGCAGTGTTGTCGACGAGGCCAAAAACATTCAGTACTTC.

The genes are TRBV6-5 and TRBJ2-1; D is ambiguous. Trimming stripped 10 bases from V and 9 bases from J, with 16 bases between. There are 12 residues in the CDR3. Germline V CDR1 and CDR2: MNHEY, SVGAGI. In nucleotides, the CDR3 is TGTGCCACCGATTGGCACCCAGGTGAGCAGTTCTTC. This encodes CATDWHPGEQFF.

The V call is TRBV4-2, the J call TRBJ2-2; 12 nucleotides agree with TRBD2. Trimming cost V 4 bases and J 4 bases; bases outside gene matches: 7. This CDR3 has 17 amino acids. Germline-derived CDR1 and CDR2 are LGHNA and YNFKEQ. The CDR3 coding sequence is TGTGCCAGCAGCCCCGGGACTAGCGGGCGGGGCACCGGGGAGCTGTTTTTT. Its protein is CASSPGTSGRGTGELFF.

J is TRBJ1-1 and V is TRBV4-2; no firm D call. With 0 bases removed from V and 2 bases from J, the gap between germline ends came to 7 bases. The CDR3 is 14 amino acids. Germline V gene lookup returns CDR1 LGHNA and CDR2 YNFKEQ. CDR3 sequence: CASSQEWRNTEAFF. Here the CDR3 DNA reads TGTGCCAGCAGCCAAGAATGGAGAAACACTGAAGCTTTCTTT.

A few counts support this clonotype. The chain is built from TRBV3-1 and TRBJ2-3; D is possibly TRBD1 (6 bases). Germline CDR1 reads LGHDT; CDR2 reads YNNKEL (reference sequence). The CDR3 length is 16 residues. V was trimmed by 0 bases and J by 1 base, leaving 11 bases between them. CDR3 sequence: CASSQDLAGGTDTQYF. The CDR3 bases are TGTGCCAGCAGCCAAGATCTGGCAGGGGGCACAGATACGCAGTATTTT.

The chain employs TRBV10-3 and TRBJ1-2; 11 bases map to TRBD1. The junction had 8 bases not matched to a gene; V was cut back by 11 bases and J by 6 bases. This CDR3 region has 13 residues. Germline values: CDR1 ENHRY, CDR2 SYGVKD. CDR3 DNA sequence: TGTGCCGGCTCCGGGACAGGGGGTCATGGCTACACCTTC. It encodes CAGSGTGGHGYTF.

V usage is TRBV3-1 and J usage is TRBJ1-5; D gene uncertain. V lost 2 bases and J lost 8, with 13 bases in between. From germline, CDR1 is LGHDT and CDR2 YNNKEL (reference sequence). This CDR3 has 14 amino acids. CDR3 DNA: TGTGCCAGCAGCCAATCGAGCCCTAAGGAGCCCCAGCATTTT. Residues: CASSQSSPKEPQHF.

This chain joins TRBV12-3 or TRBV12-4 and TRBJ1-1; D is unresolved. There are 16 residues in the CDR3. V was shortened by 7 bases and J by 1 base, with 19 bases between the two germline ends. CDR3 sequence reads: CASKNWAAARNTEAFF. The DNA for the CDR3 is TGTGCCAGCAAAAATTGGGCTGCTGCTCGGAACACTGAAGCTTTCTTT.

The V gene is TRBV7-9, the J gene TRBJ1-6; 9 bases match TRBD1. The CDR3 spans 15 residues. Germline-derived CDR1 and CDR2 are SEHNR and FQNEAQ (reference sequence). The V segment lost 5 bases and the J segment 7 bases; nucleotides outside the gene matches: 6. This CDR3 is CASSLPGTGNSPLHF. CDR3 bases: TGTGCCAGCAGCCTCCCCGGGACAGGGAATTCACCCCTCCACTTT.

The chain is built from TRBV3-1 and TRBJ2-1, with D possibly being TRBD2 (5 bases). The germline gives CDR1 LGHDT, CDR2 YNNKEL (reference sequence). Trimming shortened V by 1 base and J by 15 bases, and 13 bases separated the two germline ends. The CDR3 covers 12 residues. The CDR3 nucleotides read TGTGCCAGCAGCCAAGGCGGACTTGAGACGTTCTTC. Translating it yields CASSQGGLETFF.

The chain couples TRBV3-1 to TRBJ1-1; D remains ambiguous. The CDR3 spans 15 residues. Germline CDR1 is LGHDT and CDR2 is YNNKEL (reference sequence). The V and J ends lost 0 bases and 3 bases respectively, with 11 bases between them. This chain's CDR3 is CASSQEKGGDTEAFF. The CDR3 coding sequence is TGTGCCAGCAGCCAAGAGAAGGGTGGGGACACTGAAGCTTTCTTT.

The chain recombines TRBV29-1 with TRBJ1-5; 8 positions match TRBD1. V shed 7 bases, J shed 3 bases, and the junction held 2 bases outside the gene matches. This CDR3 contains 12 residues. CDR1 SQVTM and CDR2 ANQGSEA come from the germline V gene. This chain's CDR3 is CSAGQANQPQHF. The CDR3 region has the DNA TGCAGCGCGGGACAGGCCAATCAGCCCCAGCATTTT.

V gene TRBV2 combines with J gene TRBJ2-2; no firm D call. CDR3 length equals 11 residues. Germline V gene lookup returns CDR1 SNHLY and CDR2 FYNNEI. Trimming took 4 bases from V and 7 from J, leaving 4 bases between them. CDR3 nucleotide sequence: TGTGCCAGCAGTGTAAGCGGGGAGCTGTTTTTT. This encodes CASSVSGELFF.

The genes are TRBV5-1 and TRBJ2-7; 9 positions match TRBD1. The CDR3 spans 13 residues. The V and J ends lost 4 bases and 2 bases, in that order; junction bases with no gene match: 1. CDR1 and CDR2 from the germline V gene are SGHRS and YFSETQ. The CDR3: CASSGTGPYEQYF. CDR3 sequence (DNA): TGCGCCAGCAGCGGGACAGGGCCCTACGAGCAGTACTTC.

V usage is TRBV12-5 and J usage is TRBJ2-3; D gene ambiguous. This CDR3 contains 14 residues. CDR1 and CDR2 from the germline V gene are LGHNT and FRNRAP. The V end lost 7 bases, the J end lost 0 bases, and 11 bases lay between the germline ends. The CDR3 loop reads CASATSTSTDTQYF. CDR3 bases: TGTGCTAGTGCCACCTCCACTAGCACAGATACGCAGTATTTT.

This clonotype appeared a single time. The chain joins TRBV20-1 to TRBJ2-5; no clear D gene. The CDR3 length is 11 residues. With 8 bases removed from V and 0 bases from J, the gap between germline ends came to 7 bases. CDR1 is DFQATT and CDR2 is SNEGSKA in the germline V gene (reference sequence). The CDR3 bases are TGCAGTTCCTTGTACCAAGAGACCCAGTACTTC. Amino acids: CSSLYQETQYF.

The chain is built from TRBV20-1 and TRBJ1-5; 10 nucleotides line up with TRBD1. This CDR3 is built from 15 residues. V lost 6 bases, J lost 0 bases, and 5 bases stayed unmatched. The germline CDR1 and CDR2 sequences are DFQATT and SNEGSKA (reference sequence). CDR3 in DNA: TGCAGTGCCCTGACAGGGGGCTCTAGCAATCAGCCCCAGCATTTT. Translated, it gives CSALTGGSSNQPQHF.

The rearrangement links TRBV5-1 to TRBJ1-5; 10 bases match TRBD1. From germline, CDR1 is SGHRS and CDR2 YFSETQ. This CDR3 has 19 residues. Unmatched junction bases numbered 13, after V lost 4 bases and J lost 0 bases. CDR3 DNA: TGCGCCAGCAGCACCGGGACAGGGGCTGGAGATTATAGCAATCAGCCCCAGCATTTT. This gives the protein CASSTGTGAGDYSNQPQHF.

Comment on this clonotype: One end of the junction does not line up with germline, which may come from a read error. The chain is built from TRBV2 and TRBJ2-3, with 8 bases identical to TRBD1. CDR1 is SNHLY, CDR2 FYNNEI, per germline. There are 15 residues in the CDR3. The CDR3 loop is CASSEDRGRENTQYF. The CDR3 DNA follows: TGTGCCAGCAGCGAAGACAGGGGTCGGGAGAATACGCAGTATTTT. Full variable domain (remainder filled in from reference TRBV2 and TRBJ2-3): EPEVTQTPSHQVTQMGQEVILRCVPISNHLYFYWYRQILGQKVEFLVSFYNNEISEKSEIFDDQFSVERPDGSNFTLKIRSTKLEDSAMYFCASSEDRGRENTQYFGPGTRLTVL.

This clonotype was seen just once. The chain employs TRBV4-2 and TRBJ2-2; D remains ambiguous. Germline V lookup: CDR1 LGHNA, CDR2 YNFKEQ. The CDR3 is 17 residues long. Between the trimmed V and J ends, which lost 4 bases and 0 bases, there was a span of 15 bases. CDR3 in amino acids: CASSPQAVGANTGELFF. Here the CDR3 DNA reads TGTGCCAGCAGCCCTCAGGCGGTCGGAGCGAACACCGGGGAGCTGTTTTTT.